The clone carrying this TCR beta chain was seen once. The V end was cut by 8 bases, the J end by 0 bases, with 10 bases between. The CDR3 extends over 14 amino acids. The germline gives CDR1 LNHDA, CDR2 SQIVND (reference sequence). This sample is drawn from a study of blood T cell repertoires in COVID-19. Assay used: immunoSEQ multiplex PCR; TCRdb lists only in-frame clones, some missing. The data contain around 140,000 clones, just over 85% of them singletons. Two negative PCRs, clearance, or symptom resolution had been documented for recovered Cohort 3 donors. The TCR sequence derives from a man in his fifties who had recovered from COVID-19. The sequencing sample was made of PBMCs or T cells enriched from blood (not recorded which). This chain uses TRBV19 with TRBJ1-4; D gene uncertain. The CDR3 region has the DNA TGTGCCAGTGAGGAGGCCTCAACTAATGAAAAACTGTTTTTT. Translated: CASEEASTNEKLFF.